The 27 T cell receptor beta chains reported below all come from one sample, sequenced in a study of CD4 T cells in relation to SARS-CoV-2 and coronaviruses. Before the COVID-19 pandemic, during about 2010-2019, CD4+ T cells were taken from unexposed donors. The cells were cultured for over eight days before CD4+ T cells were isolated. Clones were sequenced by immunoSEQ multiplex PCR, and TCRdb holds only the in-frame ones, with some missing. The sample has about 18,000 clones, around 80% seen once. The antigens these receptors bind are not known. Sequencing input: CD4+ T cells from PBMCs, cultured in vitro. Receptors were obtained from a human donor in good health.

This chain links TRBV7-2 with TRBJ2-7, with D tentatively TRBD1 (6 bases). Germline assignment: CDR1 SGHTA and CDR2 FQGNSA. V lost 6 bases, J lost 5 bases, and 11 bases lay in between. The CDR3 length is 12 residues. The DNA of the CDR3 is TGTGCCAGCAGAGTACAGGGCCACGAGCAGTACTTC. Translated, it gives CASRVQGHEQYF.

The chain couples TRBV19 to TRBJ1-5, with D uncertain. Trimming stripped 8 bases from V and 2 bases from J, with 19 bases between. CDR1 and CDR2 (germline): LNHDA, SQIVND (reference sequence). This CDR3 contains 16 residues. DNA for the CDR3: TGTGCCAGTTGTACTACCTCGGCTATAGGCAATCAGCCCCAGCATTTT. Its translation is CASCTTSAIGNQPQHF. Using reference TRBV19 and TRBJ1-5 for the parts outside the CDR3, the full variable domain is DGGITQSPKYLFRKEGQNVTLSCEQNLNHDAMYWYRQDPGQGLRLIYYSQIVNDFQKGDIAEGYSVSREKKESFPLTVTSAQKNPTAFYLCASCTTSAIGNQPQHFGDGTRLSIL.

J is TRBJ2-1 and V is TRBV4-3, with TRBD2 matching over 11 bases. CDR3 length: 17 residues. The ends lost 4 bases at V and 4 bases at J; junction bases unmatched: 9. CDR1 is LGHNA, CDR2 YSLEER, per germline. The CDR3 nucleotides are TGCGCCAGCAGCCCCCTCGCTCTAGCGGGGGGTTACAATGAGCAGTTCTTC. Its translation: CASSPLALAGGYNEQFF.

Turning to this clone: Other DNA sequences from this sample encode an identical CDR3 as well. The chain employs TRBV5-5 and TRBJ2-7, with D possibly matching TRBD2 (6 bases). Germline CDR1 is SGHKS and CDR2 is YYEKEE (reference sequence). This CDR3 has 17 amino acids. Trimming shortened V by 0 bases and J by 0 bases, and 16 bases separated the two germline ends. The CDR3 loop reads CASSLASGGSSSYEQYF. Here the CDR3 DNA reads TGTGCCAGCAGCTTGGCTAGTGGGGGGTCGAGCTCCTACGAGCAGTACTTC.

This clone turned up a few times. V usage is TRBV30 and J usage is TRBJ1-6; D gene ambiguous. Trimming cost V 4 bases and J 12 bases, with 19 bases left between them. The germline V gene encodes CDR1 GTSNPN and CDR2 SVGIG (reference sequence). CDR3 length equals 14 residues. The CDR3 loop is CAWKSDRDFEPLHF. Written as DNA, the CDR3 is TGTGCCTGGAAGTCGGACCGAGATTTTGAACCCCTCCACTTT.

The DNA for the CDR3 is TGTGCCAGCAGCTTCTCCCAAGCGGTCTCCTACGAGCAGTACTTC. It yields the protein CASSFSQAVSYEQYF. The chain recombines TRBV7-2 with TRBJ2-7, with a weak D call TRBD2 (5 bases). Germline V lookup: CDR1 SGHTA, CDR2 FQGNSA. V lost 3 bases to trimming and J lost 0 bases, with 12 bases between them. The CDR3 has 15 amino acids.

Sample share makes this clone large. In DNA, the CDR3 is TGTGCCAGCAGCTTAAAGGGGGACCGCCCGGGCGAGCAGTACTTC. Amino acids: CASSLKGDRPGEQYF. The chain joins TRBV7-9 to TRBJ2-7; D possibly corresponds to TRBD1 (6 bases). The CDR3 covers 15 residues. Germline loops: CDR1 SEHNR, CDR2 FQNEAQ (reference sequence). Deletions cut 2 bases from V and 6 bases from J, with 17 bases between.

V gene TRBV4-3 combines with J gene TRBJ2-2; D unclear. With 3 bases removed from V and 1 base from J, the gap between germline ends came to 6 bases. There are 14 residues in the CDR3. The germline gives CDR1 LGHNA, CDR2 YSLEER. CDR3: CASSHGRNTGELFF. CDR3 DNA sequence: TGCGCCAGCAGCCATGGACGGAACACCGGGGAGCTGTTTTTT.

The V call is TRBV25-1, the J call TRBJ1-6; D call uncertain. Trimming left V 5 bases short and J 7 bases short, with 21 bases between. The CDR3 extends over 17 amino acids. Germline V gene data show CDR1 as MGHDK and CDR2 as SYGVNS. In DNA, the CDR3 is TGTGCCAGCAGTCCTACCCTCTCAGGCAGGACCAATTCACCCCTCCACTTT. This gives the protein CASSPTLSGRTNSPLHF.

The chain recombines TRBV5-1 with TRBJ1-3; 10 positions match TRBD1. The CDR3 covers 16 residues. The J segment lost 1 base and the V segment lost 4 bases, leaving 5 bases of the junction unmatched. Germline CDR1 reads SGHRS; CDR2 reads YFSETQ. As DNA, the CDR3 is TGCGCCAGCAGCGCCGGGGACAGGGGATCTGGAAACACCATATATTTT. It yields the protein CASSAGDRGSGNTIYF. The variable domain in full, with the rest retrieved from reference TRBV5-1 and TRBJ1-3, is KAGVTQTPRYLIKTRGQQVTLSCSPISGHRSVSWYQQTPGQGLQFLFEYFSETQRNKGNFPGRFSGRQFSNSRSEMNVSTLELGDSALYLCASSAGDRGSGNTIYFGEGSWLTVV.

This clone was observed a handful of times. The V call is TRBV13, the J call TRBJ1-3; the D is unclear. The CDR3 extends over 11 amino acids. V dropped 5 bases and J dropped 7 bases, with 6 bases sitting between them. The germline V gene encodes CDR1 PRHDT and CDR2 FYEKMQ (reference sequence). The CDR3 DNA follows: TGTGCCAGCAGCCGAAGGAACACCATATATTTT. The encoded protein is CASSRRNTIYF. Complete variable domain (other parts from reference TRBV13 and TRBJ1-3): AAGVIQSPRHLIKEKRETATLKCYPIPRHDTVYWYQQGPGQDPQFLISFYEKMQSDKGSIPDRFSAQQFSDYHSELNMSSLELGDSALYFCASSRRNTIYFGEGSWLTVV.

The genes are TRBV6-2 or TRBV6-3 and TRBJ2-3; D perhaps matches TRBD1 (5 bases). V gave up 0 bases and J gave up 0 bases, with 19 bases separating them. This CDR3 contains 19 residues. CDR1 is MNHEY, CDR2 SVGEGT, per germline. As DNA, the CDR3 is TGTGCCAGCAGTTACTCGTTCCGGCAGGGCCTAACTAGCACAGATACGCAGTATTTT. Translating gives CASSYSFRQGLTSTDTQYF.

As to this clone: The same CDR3 also results from other DNA sequences found in this sample. The rearrangement uses TRBV18 and TRBJ1-2; D is unresolved. The CDR3 consists of 14 residues. Per germline, CDR1 KGHSH and CDR2 LQKENI. Trimming removed 4 bases at V and 2 bases at J, with 11 bases between. The CDR3 region has the DNA TGTGCCAGCTCACTACCACTGGAGAACTATGGCTACACCTTC. Amino acid sequence: CASSLPLENYGYTF.

The chain employs TRBV6-6 and TRBJ2-2; D remains unclear. Trimming pared 8 bases from V and 6 bases from J, leaving 13 bases between. CDR1 and CDR2 (germline): MNHNY, SVGAGI (reference sequence). The CDR3 is 13 amino acids. In nucleotides, the CDR3 is TGTGCCAGCCACCGCACCTCGGCCGGGGAGCTGTTTTTT. Protein product: CASHRTSAGELFF.

CDR3 bases: TGTGCCAGCAGCCCAGGACAGGGCCCTGAAAGCGGGAGGGCTACGCAGTATTTT. Translating gives CASSPGQGPESGRATQYF. The rearrangement uses TRBV7-3 and TRBJ2-3; 10 bases are a match to TRBD2. The junction had 19 bases not matched to a gene; V was cut back by 5 bases and J by 8 bases. CDR3 size: 18 residues. The germline gives CDR1 SGHTA, CDR2 FQGTGA.

The chain carries TRBV7-3 and TRBJ2-3; D remains ambiguous. The CDR3 is 14 residues long. The germline gives CDR1 SGHTA, CDR2 FQGTGA. V was pared by 4 bases and J by 4 bases, with 12 bases between. Written as DNA, the CDR3 is TGTGCCAGCAGCTCCAATAAAGTCTCAGATACGCAGTATTTT. Protein product: CASSSNKVSDTQYF.

In regard to this clone: This CDR3 is also generated by other DNA sequences in the sample. The V gene is TRBV6-2 or TRBV6-3, the J gene TRBJ1-5; weak D call: TRBD1 (5 bases). Per germline, CDR1 MNHEY and CDR2 SVGEGT. V was cut by 4 bases and J by 0 bases, with 13 bases left in between. CDR3 length equals 16 residues. CDR3 bases: TGTGCCAGCAGTTTTCAGGGACGGGGTAGCAATCAGCCCCAGCATTTT. It is translated as CASSFQGRGSNQPQHF.

The chain combines TRBV5-1 with TRBJ2-7, with 9 bases lining up with TRBD1. CDR1 and CDR2 (germline): SGHRS, YFSETQ. This CDR3 has 14 amino acids. The trim removed 6 bases at V and 7 bases at J, leaving 11 bases unmatched. As DNA, the CDR3 is TGCGCCAGCACCGATGGACAGGGGTGGCAAGAGCAGTACTTC. Protein product: CASTDGQGWQEQYF.

This clone has just a few counts. V gene TRBV19 combines with J gene TRBJ1-4; unclear D gene. The CDR3 is 13 residues long. Germline CDR1 LNHDA, CDR2 SQIVND (reference sequence). Between the trimmed V and J ends, which lost 4 bases and 6 bases, there was a span of 9 bases. CDR3 amino acids: CASSRSFYEKLFF. CDR3 bases: TGTGCCAGTAGTAGAAGTTTCTATGAAAAACTGTTTTTT.

CDR3 in DNA: TGTGCCAGCAGCCTTGGGCTGGGAGAGTATGGCTACACCTTC. Encoded protein: CASSLGLGEYGYTF. This chain uses TRBV5-4 with TRBJ1-2; D is uncertain. Germline lookup yields CDR1 SGHNT and CDR2 YYREEE (reference sequence). Trimming took 4 bases from V and 5 from J, leaving 15 bases between them. The CDR3 length is 14 residues. The full variable domain, with the rest looked up from reference TRBV5-4 and TRBJ1-2, is ETGVTQSPTHLIKTRGQQVTLRCSSQSGHNTVSWYQQALGQGPQFIFQYYREEENGRGNFPPRFSGLQFPNYSSELNVNALELDDSALYLCASSLGLGEYGYTFGSGTRLTVV.

This clone was recorded a few times. V usage is TRBV6-5 and J usage is TRBJ1-1; TRBD1 matches 7 bases. Germline V gene lookup returns CDR1 MNHEY and CDR2 SVGAGI. This CDR3 comprises 14 residues. J lost 6 bases, V lost 0 bases, and 4 bases had no gene match. The CDR3: CASSYSQGTAEAFF. Written as DNA, the CDR3 is TGTGCCAGCAGTTACTCACAGGGGACGGCTGAAGCTTTCTTT.

This clone is medium-sized (0.01 to 0.1%). The rearrangement links TRBV7-2 to TRBJ2-7; D is unresolved. V dropped 5 bases and J dropped 0 bases, with 17 bases sitting between them. The CDR3 length is 16 residues. The germline CDR1 and CDR2 sequences are SGHTA and FQGNSA. The CDR3 loop reads CASSPSYLTISYEQYF. The CDR3 nucleotides are TGTGCCAGCAGCCCGTCATACCTTACTATCTCCTACGAGCAGTACTTC.

The chain couples TRBV7-2 to TRBJ1-3, with D possibly TRBD1 on 5 matching bases. V shed 1 base and J shed 0 bases, with 10 bases lying between them. CDR3 size: 16 residues. CDR1 is SGHTA, CDR2 FQGNSA, per germline. The DNA for the CDR3 is TGTGCCAGCAGCTTAGGGGGACCTCACTCTGGAAACACCATATATTTT. Translated, it gives CASSLGGPHSGNTIYF.

V usage is TRBV13 and J usage is TRBJ2-5, with D unresolved. The V and J ends lost 1 base and 4 bases respectively, with 1 base between them. The germline V gene has CDR1 PRHDT and CDR2 FYEKMQ (reference sequence). This CDR3 region has 11 residues. The CDR3 coding sequence is TGTGCCAGCAGCTTAGCAGAGACCCAGTACTTC. Translated, it gives CASSLAETQYF.

V usage is TRBV5-1 and J usage is TRBJ2-7, with 13 bases that match TRBD2. Trimming cost V 0 bases and J 6 bases; bases outside gene matches: 6. This CDR3 has 16 amino acids. Germline CDR1 reads SGHRS; CDR2 reads YFSETQ. The CDR3 protein is CASSLAGLAGVGEQYF. The CDR3 nucleotides read TGCGCCAGCAGCTTGGCCGGACTAGCGGGAGTTGGCGAGCAGTACTTC.

The rearrangement uses TRBV19 and TRBJ1-1; D gene uncertain. V lost 1 base to trimming and J lost 2 bases, with 5 bases between them. Per the germline V gene, CDR1 is LNHDA and CDR2 is SQIVND (reference sequence). The CDR3 loop spans 13 amino acids. Here the CDR3 reads CASSIAYNTEAFF. In DNA form, the CDR3 reads TGTGCCAGTAGTATAGCGTACAACACTGAAGCTTTCTTT.

The rearrangement links TRBV5-1 to TRBJ2-3; tentatively, D is TRBD1 (5 bases). Looked up from germline, CDR1 is SGHRS and CDR2 is YFSETQ. The CDR3 extends over 15 amino acids. Trimming left V 0 bases short and J 0 bases short, with 8 bases between. In nucleotides, the CDR3 is TGCGCCAGCAGCTTGGTCCAGGGAAGCACAGATACGCAGTATTTT. It translates to CASSLVQGSTDTQYF.